Below, 30 T cell receptor beta chains from the same sample are listed, as sequenced in a study of CD8 T cells in ankylosing spondylitis. TCRdb ran MiXCR on the 5' RACE reads and lists one entry per CDR3 protein. The repertoire includes 250,000 to 400,000 distinct CDR3 sequences, more than 9% of them detected once, and roughly 9.2% sits in the top ten. Material for sequencing was blood, either unsorted or a sorted T cell fraction (not recorded which). These receptors were collected from a female donor with ankylosing spondylitis or in good health (not recorded which).

This clonotype was counted ten times or more. The rearrangement joins TRBV12-3 or TRBV12-4 to TRBJ2-7; 7 bases line up with TRBD1. With V trimmed by 2 bases and J by 3 bases, 7 bases remained unmatched. The CDR3 runs to 15 residues. CDR3 sequence (DNA): TGTGCCAGCAGTTTAATTGGGACAGAAGACTACGAGCAGTACTTC. Protein sequence: CASSLIGTEDYEQYF.

In the case of this clonotype: A much bigger clone sits one base away, suggesting this may be a read error. The J gene is TRBJ2-3, the V gene TRBV20-1; perhaps TRBD1 as D (5 bases). Germline V gives CDR1 DFQATT, CDR2 SNEGSKA (reference sequence). This CDR3 comprises 13 residues. The CDR3 sequence is CIARAQGADTQYF. Here the CDR3 DNA reads TGCATTGCTAGAGCCCAAGGGGCAGATACGCAGTATTTT.

This clonotype was counted ten times or more. The genes are TRBV18 and TRBJ2-5, with D unresolved. Germline CDR1 KGHSH, CDR2 LQKENI. Trimming removed 8 bases from V and 4 bases from J, with 8 bases in between. This CDR3 has 11 residues. As DNA, the CDR3 is TGTGCCAGCAGTCCGCGAGAGACCCAGTACTTC. Its protein is CASSPRETQYF.

This clonotype was counted a few times. CDR3 in DNA: TGTGCCAGCAGTTACACCTGGAGCTCCTACAATGAGCAGTTCTTC. Amino acids: CASSYTWSSYNEQFF. The genes are TRBV6-2 or TRBV6-3 and TRBJ2-1; D is unclear. The CDR3 runs 15 residues. Germline CDR1 MNHEY, CDR2 SVGEGT. V gave up 2 bases and J gave up 0 bases, with 8 bases separating them.

V is TRBV30 and J is TRBJ2-6; D remains unclear. V was clipped by 4 bases and J by 2 bases, with 9 bases between them. This CDR3 is 14 amino acids long. Germline CDR1 and CDR2: GTSNPN and SVGIG (reference sequence). CDR3: CAWNRPPGANVLTF. The CDR3 DNA reads TGTGCCTGGAACCGCCCTCCTGGGGCCAACGTCCTGACTTTC.

This rearrangement joins TRBV28 to TRBJ1-3; 7 positions agree with TRBD1. With V trimmed by 5 bases and J by 0 bases, 4 bases remained unmatched. Germline CDR1 and CDR2: MDHEN and SYDVKM. The CDR3 is 15 residues long. DNA for the CDR3: TGTGCCAGCAGTCGGGACAGCAACTCTGGAAACACCATATATTTT. This encodes CASSRDSNSGNTIYF.

In regard to this clonotype: A single base separates this from a much larger clone, so it may be a read error. The chain combines TRBV12-3 or TRBV12-4 with TRBJ1-5, with D hard to call. CDR3 size: 17 residues. The CDR3 here is CASSLVVQKYSNHPQHF. The CDR3 DNA is TGTGCCAGCAGTTTAGTGGTTCAGAAATATAGCAATCACCCCCAGCATTTT.

This clonotype has just a few counts. V gene TRBV20-1 combines with J gene TRBJ2-1, with D perhaps TRBD1 or TRBD2 (5 bases each). This CDR3 comprises 13 residues. V lost 6 bases and J lost 9, with 18 bases in between. Looked up from germline, CDR1 is DFQATT and CDR2 is SNEGSKA (reference sequence). Written as DNA, the CDR3 is TGCAGTGCCGCGAGACCCCCTGGGGGTGAGCAGTTCTTC. This encodes CSAARPPGGEQFF.

This clonotype has ten or more counts. CDR3 sequence reads: CASSLDRKETQYF. CDR3 nucleotides: TGTGCCAGCAGCTTGGACAGGAAAGAGACCCAGTACTTC. This rearrangement joins TRBV5-4 to TRBJ2-5; possible D gene TRBD1, 5 bases. The CDR3 covers 13 residues. Germline CDR1 is SGHNT and CDR2 is YYREEE (reference sequence). V lost 0 bases, J lost 3 bases, and 6 bases lay in between.

This clonotype was recorded at least ten times. Here the CDR3 DNA reads TGCAGTGCTAGAGGTAGCCATGAAAAACTGTTTTTT. It translates to CSARGSHEKLFF. This sequence joins TRBV20-1 and TRBJ1-4; D unresolved. Germline V gene lookup returns CDR1 DFQATT and CDR2 SNEGSKA (reference sequence). Deletions cut 1 base from V and 6 bases from J, with 6 bases between. There are 12 residues in the CDR3.

The chain combines TRBV25-1 with TRBJ2-3; 11 bases map to TRBD2. CDR3 length: 16 amino acids. Germline CDR1 MGHDK, CDR2 SYGVNS. J was trimmed by 6 bases and V by 3 bases; bases with no gene match: 8. CDR3 in DNA: TGTGCCAGCAGTGACTCCTTACTAGCGGGAGTTGATACGCAGTATTTT. It is translated as CASSDSLLAGVDTQYF.

This clonotype was detected many times. The chain joins TRBV3-1 to TRBJ2-7, with 7 bases aligning to TRBD2. The CDR3 runs to 16 residues. CDR1 and CDR2 from the germline V gene are LGHDT and YNNKEL (reference sequence). V lost 4 bases to trimming and J lost 0 bases; unmatched junction nucleotides: 9. The CDR3 reads CASSPLPGGSSYEQYF. The CDR3 nucleotides read TGTGCCAGCAGCCCCCTGCCGGGAGGATCCTCCTACGAGCAGTACTTC.

This clonotype appeared many times. The chain links TRBV5-1 to TRBJ2-1; D unclear. V lost 0 bases and J lost 0, with 13 bases in between. This CDR3 spans 17 amino acids. Germline V gives CDR1 SGHRS, CDR2 YFSETQ. The CDR3 bases are TGCGCCAGCAGCTTGGCTGGTTGGGCGAGCTCCTACAATGAGCAGTTCTTC. This translates into CASSLAGWASSYNEQFF.

This clonotype was observed many times. The V and J genes are TRBV20-1 and TRBJ2-1; the match to TRBD2 covers 10 bases. The CDR3 is made up of 13 amino acids. Germline values: CDR1 DFQATT, CDR2 SNEGSKA (reference sequence). The CDR3 reads CSAPTSGLNEQFF. In DNA, the CDR3 is TGCAGCGCTCCGACTAGCGGGCTCAATGAGCAGTTCTTC.

This clonotype was seen a handful of times. The gene calls are TRBV18 and TRBJ1-1; D is uncertain. There are 15 residues in the CDR3. Germline loops: CDR1 KGHSH, CDR2 LQKENI. Between the trimmed V and J ends, which lost 2 bases and 5 bases, there was a span of 15 bases. The CDR3 region is CASSPVQNRGTEAFF. CDR3 nucleotides: TGTGCCAGCTCACCAGTACAAAACCGCGGTACTGAAGCTTTCTTT. Full variable domain (remainder filled in from reference TRBV18 and TRBJ1-1): NAGVMQNPRHLVRRRGQEARLRCSPMKGHSHVYWYRQLPEEGLKFMVYLQKENIIDESGMPKERFSAEFPKEGPSILRIQQVVRGDSAAYFCASSPVQNRGTEAFFGQGTRLTVV.

This clonotype was found many times. The chain links TRBV15 to TRBJ2-7, with unresolved D. Trimming shortened V by 1 base and J by 3 bases, and 16 bases separated the two germline ends. This CDR3 is built from 16 residues. Germline-derived CDR1 and CDR2 are LNHNV and YYDKDF (reference sequence). The CDR3 DNA reads as TGTGCCACCAGCAGAGCGCATTTGAAGATGAACTACGAGCAGTACTTC. It translates to CATSRAHLKMNYEQYF.

This clonotype was picked up many times. The J gene is TRBJ2-7, the V gene TRBV10-3; tentatively, D is TRBD1 (5 bases). V was pared by 0 bases and J by 6 bases, with 6 bases between. Per germline, CDR1 ENHRY and CDR2 SYGVKD. This CDR3 has 12 amino acids. The CDR3 DNA reads TGTGCCATCAGTGAGTCGCAGGGCGAGCAGTACTTC. This codes for CAISESQGEQYF.

The table lists this clonotype with a few counts. The rearrangement joins TRBV20-1 to TRBJ1-5; 8 bases are a match to TRBD1. Germline trimming cut 6 bases from V and 5 bases from J; bases unmatched to any gene: 9. Per germline, CDR1 DFQATT and CDR2 SNEGSKA (reference sequence). The CDR3 is 14 amino acids. CDR3 bases: TGCAGTGCGGACACGGACAGGGTGGATCAGCCCCAGCATTTT. This translates into CSADTDRVDQPQHF.

This clonotype came up many times. The J gene is TRBJ1-1, the V gene TRBV27; the match to TRBD1 covers 11 bases. With V trimmed by 10 bases and J by 5 bases, 3 bases remained unmatched. Germline V CDR1 and CDR2: MNHEY, SMNVEV (reference sequence). The CDR3 loop spans 12 amino acids. CDR3 in DNA: TGTGCCATAGGGACAGGGGGAACTGAAGCTTTCTTT. It is translated as CAIGTGGTEAFF.

This clonotype occurred a few times. This chain connects TRBV2 to TRBJ2-1; 9 bases map to TRBD1. CDR1 and CDR2 (germline): SNHLY, FYNNEI. There are 15 residues in the CDR3. The junction had 5 bases not matched to a gene; V was cut back by 6 bases and J by 2 bases. The CDR3 region is CASSPDRGTYNEQFF. CDR3 sequence (DNA): TGTGCCAGCAGCCCGGACAGGGGCACCTACAATGAGCAGTTCTTC.

This clonotype was counted many times. J is TRBJ2-1 and V is TRBV20-1; possible D gene TRBD1, 6 bases. The V end was cut by 3 bases, the J end by 5 bases, with 14 bases between. The CDR3 is 14 amino acids. The germline V gene has CDR1 DFQATT and CDR2 SNEGSKA (reference sequence). CDR3 in DNA: TGCAGTGCTAGTCCAGGGGATTTTGACAATGAGCAGTTCTTC. Encoded protein: CSASPGDFDNEQFF.

To note about this clonotype: With a much larger clone just one base away, this may be a read error. The chain joins TRBV5-1 to TRBJ2-5; TRBD2 matches 8 bases. The J segment lost 4 bases and the V segment lost 8 bases, leaving 4 bases of the junction unmatched. Germline V lookup: CDR1 SGHRS, CDR2 YFSETQ. CDR3 length: 12 residues. This CDR3 is CASRAGAETQYF. As DNA, the CDR3 is TGCGCCAGTCGAGCGGGAGCAGAGACCCAGTACTTC.

This clonotype was detected many times. The chain uses TRBV27 and TRBJ1-1; D unresolved. Germline assignment: CDR1 MNHEY and CDR2 SMNVEV (reference sequence). The ends were cut back, 9 bases at V and 0 bases at J, with 17 bases in the middle. This CDR3 spans 15 amino acids. The CDR3 spells CASSGRNIMNTEAFF. In nucleotides, the CDR3 is TGTGCCAGTTCCGGAAGGAATATAATGAACACTGAAGCTTTCTTT.

This clonotype was counted only a few times. The V gene is TRBV10-3, the J gene TRBJ1-5; 7 nucleotides match TRBD1. Germline lookup yields CDR1 ENHRY and CDR2 SYGVKD. Trimming at V came to 4 bases and at J to 5 bases, leaving 5 bases not matched to a gene. The CDR3 runs to 14 residues. CDR3 sequence: CAISGTGVHQPQHF. As DNA, the CDR3 is TGTGCCATCAGTGGAACAGGGGTCCATCAGCCCCAGCATTTT.

This clonotype was counted ten times or more. The chain uses TRBV12-3 or TRBV12-4 and TRBJ1-1, with 9 bases matching TRBD1. The trim removed 6 bases at V and 1 base at J, leaving 6 bases unmatched. CDR3 length equals 15 residues. The CDR3 region is CASRWDRAANTEAFF. CDR3 coding DNA: TGTGCCAGCAGATGGGACAGGGCTGCGAACACTGAAGCTTTCTTT.

This clonotype was counted between two and nine times. The V gene is TRBV20-1, the J gene TRBJ1-1; perhaps TRBD1 as D (6 bases). V lost 5 bases to trimming and J lost 7 bases, with 11 bases between them. Per germline, CDR1 DFQATT and CDR2 SNEGSKA (reference sequence). The CDR3 runs 11 residues. The CDR3 here is CSASTGNEAFF. CDR3 sequence (DNA): TGCAGTGCTTCAACAGGGAATGAAGCTTTCTTT.

The table lists this clonotype with a few counts. The rearrangement links TRBV28 to TRBJ2-3; 9 positions match TRBD2. CDR1 and CDR2 from the germline V gene are MDHEN and SYDVKM. V shed 6 bases, J shed 2 bases, and the junction held 12 bases outside the gene matches. The CDR3 is 17 amino acids. The CDR3 DNA sequence: TGTGCCAGCAGCCGTGGAGGGGCGGGGGGGAACACAGATACGCAGTATTTT. Amino acids: CASSRGGAGGNTDTQYF. Looking up the rest from reference TRBV28 and TRBJ2-3 gives the full variable domain: DVKVTQSSRYLVKRTGEKVFLECVQDMDHENMFWYRQDPGLGLRLIYFSYDVKMKEKGDIPEGYSVSREKKERFSLILESASTNQTSMYLCASSRGGAGGNTDTQYFGPGTRLTVL.

Concerning this clonotype itself: A junction end diverges from the germline sequence, so it may reflect a read error. The chain recombines TRBV5-4 with TRBJ2-1, with D perhaps TRBD2 (5 bases). The CDR3 totals 19 residues. CDR1 SGHNT and CDR2 YYREEE come from the germline V gene (reference sequence). The CDR3 nucleotides read TGTGCCAGCAGCTCGTGGATTTTGGGAGATCAAAGCTCCCACAATGAGCAGTTCTTC. This translates into CASSSWILGDQSSHNEQFF.

The CDR3 region has the DNA TGTGCCAGCAGCTCGGGACTAGCGGGAGGGGGGGAGCAGTACTTC. Protein sequence: CASSSGLAGGGEQYF. V gene TRBV7-2 combines with J gene TRBJ2-7; 16 bases are a match to TRBD2. The CDR3 consists of 15 residues. V shed 4 bases, J shed 7 bases, and the junction held 4 bases outside the gene matches. Germline V gene data show CDR1 as SGHTA and CDR2 as FQGNSA.

This clonotype was counted between two and nine times. V gene TRBV18 combines with J gene TRBJ2-7, with 7 nucleotides matching TRBD2. Germline CDR1 reads KGHSH; CDR2 reads LQKENI. CDR3 length: 15 amino acids. The trim removed 2 bases at V and 3 bases at J, leaving 7 bases unmatched. CDR3 in DNA: TGTGCCAGCTCACCAGTGGTAGCGGGCTTCTACGAGCAGTACTTC. Its protein product is CASSPVVAGFYEQYF. The full variable domain, with the rest looked up from reference TRBV18 and TRBJ2-7, is NAGVMQNPRHLVRRRGQEARLRCSPMKGHSHVYWYRQLPEEGLKFMVYLQKENIIDESGMPKERFSAEFPKEGPSILRIQQVVRGDSAAYFCASSPVVAGFYEQYFGPGTRLTVT.